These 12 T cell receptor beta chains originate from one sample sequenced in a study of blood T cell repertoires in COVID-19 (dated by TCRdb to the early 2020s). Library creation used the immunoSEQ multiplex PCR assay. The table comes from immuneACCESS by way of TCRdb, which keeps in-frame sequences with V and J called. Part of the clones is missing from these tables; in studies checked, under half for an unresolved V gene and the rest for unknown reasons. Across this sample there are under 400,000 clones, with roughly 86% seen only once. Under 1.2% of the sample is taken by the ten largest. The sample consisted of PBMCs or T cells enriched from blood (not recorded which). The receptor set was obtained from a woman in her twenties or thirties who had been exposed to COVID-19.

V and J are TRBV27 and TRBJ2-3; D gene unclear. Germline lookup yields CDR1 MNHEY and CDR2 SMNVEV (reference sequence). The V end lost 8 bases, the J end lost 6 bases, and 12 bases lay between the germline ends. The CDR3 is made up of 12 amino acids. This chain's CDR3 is CASHRAPDTQYF. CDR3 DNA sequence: TGTGCCAGCCACCGAGCTCCGGATACGCAGTATTTT.

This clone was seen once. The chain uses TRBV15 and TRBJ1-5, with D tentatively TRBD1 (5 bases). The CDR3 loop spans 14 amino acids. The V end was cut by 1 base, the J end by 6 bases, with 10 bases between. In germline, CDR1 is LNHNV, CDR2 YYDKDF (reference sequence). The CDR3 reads CATSRVQGSQPQHF. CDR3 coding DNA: TGTGCCACCAGCAGAGTGCAGGGCAGTCAGCCCCAGCATTTT.

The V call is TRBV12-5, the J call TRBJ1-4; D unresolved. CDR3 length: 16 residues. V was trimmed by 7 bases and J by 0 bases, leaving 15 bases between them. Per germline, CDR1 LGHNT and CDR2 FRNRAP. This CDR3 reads CASAPGDTTTNEKLFF. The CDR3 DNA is TGTGCTAGTGCCCCCGGCGACACCACAACTAATGAAAAACTGTTTTTT.

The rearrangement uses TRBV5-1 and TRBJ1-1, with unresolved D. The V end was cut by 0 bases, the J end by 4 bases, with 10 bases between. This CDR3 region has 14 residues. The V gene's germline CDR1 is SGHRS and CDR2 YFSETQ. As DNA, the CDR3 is TGCGCCAGCAGCTTGGCCATCTCCGGCACTGAAGCTTTCTTT. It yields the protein CASSLAISGTEAFF.

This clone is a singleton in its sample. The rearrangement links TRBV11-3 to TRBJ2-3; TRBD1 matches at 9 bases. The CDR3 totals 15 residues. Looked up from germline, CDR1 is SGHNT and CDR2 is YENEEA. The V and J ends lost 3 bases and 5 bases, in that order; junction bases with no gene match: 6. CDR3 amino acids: CASSFRQGDIDTQYF. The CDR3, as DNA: TGTGCCAGCAGCTTTAGACAGGGGGATATAGATACGCAGTATTTT.

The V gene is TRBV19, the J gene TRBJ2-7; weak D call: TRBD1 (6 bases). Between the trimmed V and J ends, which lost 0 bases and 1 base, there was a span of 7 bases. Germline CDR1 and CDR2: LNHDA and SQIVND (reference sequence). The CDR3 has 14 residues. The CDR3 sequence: CASSIDTGSYEQYF. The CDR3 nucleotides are TGTGCCAGTAGTATAGATACAGGGTCCTACGAGCAGTACTTC.

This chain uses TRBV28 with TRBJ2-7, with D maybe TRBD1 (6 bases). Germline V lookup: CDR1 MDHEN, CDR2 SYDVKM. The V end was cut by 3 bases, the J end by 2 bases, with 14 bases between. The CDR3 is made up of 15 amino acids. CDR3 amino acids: CASSFSSRGAYEQYF. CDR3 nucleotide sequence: TGTGCCAGCAGTTTTTCTTCCAGGGGAGCCTACGAGCAGTACTTC.

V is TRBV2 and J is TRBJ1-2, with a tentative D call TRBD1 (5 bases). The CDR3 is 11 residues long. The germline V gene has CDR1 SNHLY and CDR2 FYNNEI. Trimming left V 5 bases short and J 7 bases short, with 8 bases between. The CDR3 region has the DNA TGTGCCAGCAGTCCGACAGTTGGCTACACCTTC. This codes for CASSPTVGYTF.

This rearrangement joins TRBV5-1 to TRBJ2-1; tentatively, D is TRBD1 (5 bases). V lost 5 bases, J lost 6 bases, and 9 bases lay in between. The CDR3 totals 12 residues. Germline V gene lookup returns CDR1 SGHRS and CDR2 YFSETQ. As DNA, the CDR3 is TGCGCCAGCAGGCAGGGCGGCAATGAGCAGTTCTTC. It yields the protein CASRQGGNEQFF.

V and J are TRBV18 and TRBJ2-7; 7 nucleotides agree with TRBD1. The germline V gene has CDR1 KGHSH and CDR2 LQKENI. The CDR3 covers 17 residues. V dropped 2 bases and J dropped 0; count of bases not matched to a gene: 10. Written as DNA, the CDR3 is TGTGCCAGCTCACCAACGGGACAGCCCTTCGACTCCTACGAGCAGTACTTC. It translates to CASSPTGQPFDSYEQYF.

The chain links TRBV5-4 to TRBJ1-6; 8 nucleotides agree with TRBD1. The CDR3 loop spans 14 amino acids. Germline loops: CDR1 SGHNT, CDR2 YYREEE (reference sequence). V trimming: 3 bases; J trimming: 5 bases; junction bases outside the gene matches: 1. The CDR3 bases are TGTGCCAGCAGCTCGGGACAGGATAATTCACCCCTCCACTTT. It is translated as CASSSGQDNSPLHF.

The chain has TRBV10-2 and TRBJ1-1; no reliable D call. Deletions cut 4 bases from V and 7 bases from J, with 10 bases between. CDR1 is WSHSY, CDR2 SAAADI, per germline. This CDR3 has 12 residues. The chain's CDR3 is CASSVEMDEAFF. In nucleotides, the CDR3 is TGCGCCAGCAGTGTGGAGATGGATGAAGCTTTCTTT.